The present T cell receptor (beta chain) was sequenced within a study of T cell repertoires in cytomegalovirus infection. Background on the study: The public TCR beta signatures pointed to both CMV infection and matching HLA type. Study-level findings and limits: There were HLA-C-restricted CMV-specific TCR beta clonotypes dominating the ex vivo response. Cumulated frequencies of public TCR beta families served to identify carriers of CMV plus the relevant HLA.

Trimming left V 5 bases short and J 3 bases short, with 10 bases between. Germline values: CDR1 MDHEN, CDR2 SYDVKM. CDR3 size: 13 residues. TCRdb re-called the reads through MiXCR, storing one row per CDR3 protein. The sample has roughly 180,000 distinct CDR3 sequences, about 20% seen once. Only a few counts were recorded for this clonotype. The antigen remains undetermined. The V and J genes are TRBV28 and TRBJ1-1, with D perhaps matching TRBD1 (5 bases). The source material was CD8+ T cells from cultured PBMCs, sampled from culture after CMV antigen stimulation. The sequence was collected from a human donor in good health (CMV status not recorded). Some clones in this sample may be carry-over from other donors' samples. The CDR3 protein is CASSIGAYTEAFF. Here the CDR3 DNA reads TGTGCCAGCAGTATCGGGGCCTACACTGAAGCTTTCTTT. Based on the CDR3 plus reference TRBV28 and TRBJ1-1, the full variable domain is DVKVTQSSRYLVKRTGEKVFLECVQDMDHENMFWYRQDPGLGLRLIYFSYDVKMKEKGDIPEGYSVSREKKERFSLILESASTNQTSMYLCASSIGAYTEAFFGQGTRLTVV.